Listed below are T cell receptor beta chains from one sample, sequenced in a study of blood T cell repertoires in COVID-19. Profiled with immunoSEQ multiplex PCR; TCRdb holds only in-frame clones, not every one. This table holds around 260,000 clones, roughly 90% found once. The sequencing input was peripheral blood. These receptors were obtained from a human donor in a cohort sampled during active COVID-19. Each CDR3 is given with its conserved first and last residue. Each record gives: V gene, clone size, D gene, CDR3 length, J gene, CDR3 protein, CDR3 DNA. D genes are given only for firm matches. Clone size is given for some rows only: seen once, a few or many times, or a class if the clone is expanded.

V gene: TRBV4-1; clone size: .; D gene: TRBD2; CDR3 length: 17; J gene: TRBJ2-7; CDR3 protein: CASSQDKGRGGVYEQYF; CDR3 DNA: TGCGCCAGCAGCCAAGATAAGGGGCGGGGGGGCGTTTACGAGCAGTACTTC
V gene: TRBV2; clone size: .; D gene: .; CDR3 length: 18; J gene: TRBJ2-7; CDR3 protein: CASSFPLRQGLSSYEQYF; CDR3 DNA: TGTGCCAGCAGTTTTCCCCTTCGCCAGGGCCTGAGCTCCTACGAGCAGTACTTC
V gene: TRBV6-5; clone size: .; D gene: .; CDR3 length: 14; J gene: TRBJ1-1; CDR3 protein: CASSNNNLNTEAFF; CDR3 DNA: TGTGCCAGCAGTAACAATAACCTGAACACTGAAGCTTTCTTT
V gene: TRBV28; clone size: few; D gene: .; CDR3 length: 15; J gene: TRBJ2-7; CDR3 protein: CASSLGNPAAYEQYF; CDR3 DNA: TGTGCCAGCAGTTTAGGTAACCCTGCGGCCTACGAGCAGTACTTC
V gene: TRBV12-3/TRBV12-4; clone size: few; D gene: .; CDR3 length: 13; J gene: TRBJ1-1; CDR3 protein: CASSVGKSRRAFF; CDR3 DNA: TGTGCCAGCAGTGTCGGGAAATCCCGTCGAGCTTTCTTT
V gene: TRBV30; clone size: few; D gene: .; CDR3 length: 14; J gene: TRBJ1-5; CDR3 protein: CAWSGGDSNQPQHF; CDR3 DNA: TGTGCCTGGAGTGGGGGAGATAGCAATCAGCCCCAGCATTTT
V gene: TRBV4-3; clone size: few; D gene: .; CDR3 length: 14; J gene: TRBJ1-2; CDR3 protein: CASSQDREGYGYTF; CDR3 DNA: TGCGCCAGCAGCCAAGATCGAGAGGGCTATGGCTACACCTTC
V gene: TRBV5-1; clone size: .; D gene: TRBD1; CDR3 length: 15; J gene: TRBJ1-2; CDR3 protein: CASSFDRVGVHGYTF; CDR3 DNA: TGCGCCAGCAGCTTCGACAGGGTGGGGGTTCATGGCTACACCTTC
V gene: TRBV5-1; clone size: once; D gene: TRBD1; CDR3 length: 18; J gene: TRBJ2-5; CDR3 protein: CASSYLAQRGQQEGTQYF; CDR3 DNA: TGCGCCAGCAGCTATTTAGCACAACGGGGACAGCAAGAGGGGACCCAGTACTTC
V gene: TRBV24-1; clone size: once; D gene: .; CDR3 length: 16; J gene: TRBJ2-7; CDR3 protein: CATSDSIPTGFYEQYF; CDR3 DNA: TGTGCCACCAGTGACTCGATCCCGACAGGATTCTACGAGCAGTACTTC
V gene: TRBV6-5; clone size: .; D gene: .; CDR3 length: 14; J gene: TRBJ2-3; CDR3 protein: CASSLGTSTDTQYF; CDR3 DNA: TGTGCCAGCAGCCTCGGGACTAGCACAGATACGCAGTATTTT
V gene: TRBV5-1; clone size: once; D gene: TRBD2; CDR3 length: 16; J gene: TRBJ2-4; CDR3 protein: CASSLSSSGRGNIQYF; CDR3 DNA: TGCGCCAGCAGCTTGTCGTCTAGCGGGAGAGGGAACATTCAGTACTTC
V gene: TRBV7-2; clone size: once; D gene: .; CDR3 length: 14; J gene: TRBJ1-2; CDR3 protein: CASSLVYTGNGYTF; CDR3 DNA: TGTGCCAGCAGCTTAGTATACACAGGGAACGGCTACACCTTC
V gene: TRBV9; clone size: .; D gene: .; CDR3 length: 12; J gene: TRBJ2-7; CDR3 protein: CASSPGAYEQYF; CDR3 DNA: TGTGCCAGCAGCCCCGGGGCCTACGAGCAGTACTTC
V gene: TRBV4-3; clone size: .; D gene: .; CDR3 length: 15; J gene: TRBJ1-2; CDR3 protein: CASSQDLGSGYGYTF; CDR3 DNA: TGCGCCAGCAGCCAAGATCTAGGGAGTGGGTATGGCTACACCTTC
V gene: TRBV3-1/TRBV3-2; clone size: few; D gene: .; CDR3 length: 14; J gene: TRBJ1-2; CDR3 protein: CASSQEVQGRGYTF; CDR3 DNA: TGTGCCAGCAGCCAAGAGGTTCAGGGGAGAGGCTACACCTTC
V gene: TRBV3-1/TRBV3-2; clone size: once; D gene: .; CDR3 length: 14; J gene: TRBJ2-2; CDR3 protein: CASSQGLTTGELFF; CDR3 DNA: TGTGCCAGCAGCCAAGGACTAACCACCGGGGAGCTGTTTTTT
V gene: TRBV2; clone size: .; D gene: .; CDR3 length: 10; J gene: TRBJ2-1; CDR3 protein: CASSYSEQFF; CDR3 DNA: TGTGCCAGCAGTTATAGTGAGCAGTTCTTC
V gene: TRBV6-2/TRBV6-3; clone size: .; D gene: .; CDR3 length: 12; J gene: TRBJ2-1; CDR3 protein: CASSSLAFEQFF; CDR3 DNA: TGTGCCAGCAGTTCCCTAGCGTTTGAGCAGTTCTTC
V gene: TRBV2; clone size: few; D gene: TRBD2; CDR3 length: 13; J gene: TRBJ2-7; CDR3 protein: CASSDGGEYEQYF; CDR3 DNA: TGTGCCAGCAGTGACGGGGGGGAGTACGAGCAGTACTTC
V gene: TRBV18; clone size: .; D gene: .; CDR3 length: 17; J gene: TRBJ2-1; CDR3 protein: CASSFRAVDYLLDEQFF; CDR3 DNA: TGTGCCAGCTCATTTCGAGCCGTGGACTACCTCTTGGATGAGCAGTTCTTC
V gene: TRBV7-9; clone size: .; D gene: .; CDR3 length: 15; J gene: TRBJ1-1; CDR3 protein: CASSLVRGGYTEAFF; CDR3 DNA: TGTGCCAGCAGCTTAGTGCGGGGGGGCTACACTGAAGCTTTCTTT
V gene: TRBV30; clone size: .; D gene: TRBD1; CDR3 length: 15; J gene: TRBJ2-2; CDR3 protein: CAWSGDRVITGELFF; CDR3 DNA: TGTGCCTGGAGTGGGGACAGGGTAATTACCGGGGAGCTGTTTTTT
V gene: TRBV4-3; clone size: .; D gene: .; CDR3 length: 15; J gene: TRBJ1-1; CDR3 protein: CASSQRIGGGTEAFF; CDR3 DNA: TGCGCCAGCAGCCAGCGAATAGGGGGGGGCACTGAAGCTTTCTTT
V gene: TRBV7-9; clone size: .; D gene: TRBD2; CDR3 length: 17; J gene: TRBJ2-1; CDR3 protein: CASSFTSGGAYPPEQFF; CDR3 DNA: TGTGCCAGCAGCTTTACTAGCGGGGGGGCTTATCCCCCAGAGCAGTTCTTC
V gene: TRBV5-1; clone size: .; D gene: .; CDR3 length: 14; J gene: TRBJ1-2; CDR3 protein: CASSLDSPNYGYTF; CDR3 DNA: TGCGCCAGCAGCTTGGATAGCCCTAACTATGGCTACACCTTC
V gene: TRBV5-1; clone size: .; D gene: TRBD1; CDR3 length: 15; J gene: TRBJ2-7; CDR3 protein: CASSLAGTGSYEQYF; CDR3 DNA: TGCGCCAGCAGCTTGGCCGGGACAGGGTCTTACGAGCAGTACTTC
V gene: TRBV12-3/TRBV12-4; clone size: .; D gene: .; CDR3 length: 13; J gene: TRBJ1-2; CDR3 protein: CASSLRGGYGYTF; CDR3 DNA: TGTGCCAGCAGTTTGAGGGGAGGCTATGGCTACACCTTC
V gene: TRBV6-5; clone size: .; D gene: TRBD2; CDR3 length: 15; J gene: TRBJ2-7; CDR3 protein: CASSYSSGGAYEQYF; CDR3 DNA: TGTGCCAGCAGTTACTCTAGCGGGGGGGCCTACGAGCAGTACTTC
V gene: TRBV7-9; clone size: .; D gene: .; CDR3 length: 13; J gene: TRBJ1-1; CDR3 protein: CASSSQTGSQAFF; CDR3 DNA: TGTGCCAGCAGCTCGCAAACAGGGTCTCAAGCTTTCTTT
V gene: TRBV27; clone size: .; D gene: .; CDR3 length: 16; J gene: TRBJ2-7; CDR3 protein: CASSLDGRLSSYEQYF; CDR3 DNA: TGTGCCAGCAGTTTAGATGGCAGGTTAAGCTCCTACGAGCAGTACTTC
V gene: TRBV7-2; clone size: .; D gene: TRBD2; CDR3 length: 18; J gene: TRBJ2-5; CDR3 protein: CASSLALGLAGGQETQYF; CDR3 DNA: TGTGCCAGCAGCTTAGCGCTTGGGCTAGCGGGAGGGCAAGAGACCCAGTACTTC
V gene: TRBV28; clone size: .; D gene: TRBD1; CDR3 length: 18; J gene: TRBJ2-6; CDR3 protein: CASRRTLYRGLGANVLTF; CDR3 DNA: TGTGCCAGCAGACGGACTCTTTACAGGGGGCTCGGGGCCAACGTCCTGACTTTC
V gene: TRBV9; clone size: .; D gene: .; CDR3 length: 13; J gene: TRBJ1-1; CDR3 protein: CASSVSLSTEAFF; CDR3 DNA: TGTGCCAGCAGCGTATCTCTGAGTACTGAAGCTTTCTTT
V gene: TRBV4-3; clone size: .; D gene: .; CDR3 length: 17; J gene: TRBJ2-7; CDR3 protein: CASSQDSRGRVTYEQYF; CDR3 DNA: TGCGCCAGCAGCCAAGATTCCCGAGGCAGGGTAACCTACGAGCAGTACTTC
V gene: TRBV7-9; clone size: .; D gene: TRBD2; CDR3 length: 13; J gene: TRBJ2-2; CDR3 protein: CARLAGAAGELFF; CDR3 DNA: TGTGCCAGACTAGCGGGAGCCGCCGGGGAGCTGTTTTTT
V gene: TRBV21-1; clone size: .; D gene: .; CDR3 length: 17; J gene: TRBJ2-2; CDR3 protein: CASRGGKKRVDTGELFF; CDR3 DNA: TGTGCCAGCCGGGGGGGTAAAAAAAGGGTTGACACCGGGGAGCTGTTTTTT
V gene: TRBV27; clone size: few; D gene: .; CDR3 length: 15; J gene: TRBJ2-7; CDR3 protein: CASSPINRGSYEQYF; CDR3 DNA: TGTGCCAGCAGTCCCATCAATAGGGGCTCCTACGAGCAGTACTTC
V gene: TRBV7-3; clone size: .; D gene: TRBD2; CDR3 length: 17; J gene: TRBJ2-7; CDR3 protein: CASSSGGRADSNYEQYF; CDR3 DNA: TGTGCCAGCAGCTCGGGCGGGAGGGCCGATTCAAACTACGAGCAGTACTTC
V gene: TRBV11-2; clone size: .; D gene: TRBD2; CDR3 length: 17; J gene: TRBJ2-7; CDR3 protein: CASSLTGAGLAGAEQYF; CDR3 DNA: TGTGCCAGCAGCTTAACGGGGGCAGGACTAGCGGGAGCCGAGCAGTACTTC
V gene: TRBV10-3; clone size: once; D gene: .; CDR3 length: 14; J gene: TRBJ1-5; CDR3 protein: CAISEPGVNQPQHF; CDR3 DNA: TGTGCCATCAGTGAACCGGGGGTGAATCAGCCCCAGCATTTT